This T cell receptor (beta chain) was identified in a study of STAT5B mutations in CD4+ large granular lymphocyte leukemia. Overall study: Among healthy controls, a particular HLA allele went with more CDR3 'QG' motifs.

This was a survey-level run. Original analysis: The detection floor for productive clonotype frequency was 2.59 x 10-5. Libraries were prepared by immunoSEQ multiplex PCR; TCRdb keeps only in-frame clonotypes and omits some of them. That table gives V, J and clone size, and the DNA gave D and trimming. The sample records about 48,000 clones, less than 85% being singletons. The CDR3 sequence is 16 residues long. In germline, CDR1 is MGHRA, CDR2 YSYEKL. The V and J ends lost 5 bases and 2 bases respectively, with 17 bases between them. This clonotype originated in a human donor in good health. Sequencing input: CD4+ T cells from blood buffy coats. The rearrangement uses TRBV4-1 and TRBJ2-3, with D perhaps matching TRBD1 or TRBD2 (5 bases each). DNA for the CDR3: TGCGCCAGCAGCTCCGGAGGTGGGGACCTCACAGATACGCAGTATTTT. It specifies CASSSGGGDLTDTQYF.